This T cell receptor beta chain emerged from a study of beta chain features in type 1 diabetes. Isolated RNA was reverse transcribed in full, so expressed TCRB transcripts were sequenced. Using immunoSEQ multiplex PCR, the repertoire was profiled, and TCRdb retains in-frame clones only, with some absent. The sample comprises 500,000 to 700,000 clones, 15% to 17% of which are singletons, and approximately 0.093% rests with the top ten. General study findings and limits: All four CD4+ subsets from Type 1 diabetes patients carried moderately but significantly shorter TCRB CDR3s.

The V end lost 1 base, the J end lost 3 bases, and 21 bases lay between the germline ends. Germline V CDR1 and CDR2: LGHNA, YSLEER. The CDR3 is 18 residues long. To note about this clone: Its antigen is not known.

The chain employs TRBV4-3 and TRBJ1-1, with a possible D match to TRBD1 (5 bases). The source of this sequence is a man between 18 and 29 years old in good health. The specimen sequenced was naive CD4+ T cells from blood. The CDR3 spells CASSQGGPGTMMYTEAFF. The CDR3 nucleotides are TGCGCCAGCAGCCAAGGCGGGCCAGGGACCATGATGTACACTGAAGCTTTCTTT.